These T cell receptor beta chains were read from a single sample in a study of response to subunit inactivated influenza vaccine. A single record per CDR3 protein comes from TCRdb applying MiXCR to the RT-PCR reads. The sample has 800,000 to 1,000,000 distinct CDR3 sequences, approximately 22% seen once. The sample was PBMCs from blood, taken around 5 days after vaccination. The receptors stem from a man aged 45 to 65 who received an inactivated influenza vaccine. CDR3s include the opening cysteine and the closing phenylalanine or tryptophan. A D gene is named only where the DNA matches it firmly. Clone size is given for some rows only: seen once, a few or many times, or a class if the clone is expanded.

v_gene	j_gene	abundance	d_gene	CDR3nt	CDR3aa
TRBV30	TRBJ2-7	.	.	TGTGCCTGGAGTAGAGGTTCGGTTCCCTACGAGCAGTACTTC	CAWSRGSVPYEQYF
TRBV6-2/TRBV6-3	TRBJ2-2	.	.	TGTGCCAGCAGTTACCGGGAAAGCACCGGGGAGCTGTTTTTT	CASSYRESTGELFF
TRBV5-1	TRBJ2-5	many	TRBD1	TGTGCCAGCAGCCGAGGACAGGGACGAGAGACCCAGTACTTC	CASSRGQGRETQYF
TRBV18	TRBJ1-2	many	TRBD1	TGTGCCAGCTCACCTAGACGGGGACAGGGGGACTATGGCTACACCTTC	CASSPRRGQGDYGYTF
TRBV28	TRBJ1-6	few	.	TGTGCCAGCAGTGCTTTGGGGACTGGTAGCTCACCCCTCCACTTT	CASSALGTGSSPLHF
TRBV12-3/TRBV12-4	TRBJ1-4	many	TRBD1	TGTGCCAGTGGGGAACAGGGGGCAAGAGAAAAACTGTTTTTT	CASGEQGAREKLFF
TRBV6-5	TRBJ1-4	few	.	TGTGCCAGCAGTTACTCATTGAGGGGGGGAGAAAAACTGTTTTTT	CASSYSLRGGEKLFF
TRBV20-1	TRBJ2-1	many	TRBD2	TGCAGTGCCCCAACAGGCGGGGGTTTCTCCTACAATGAGCAGTTCTTC	CSAPTGGGFSYNEQFF
TRBV20-1	TRBJ2-1	few	TRBD1	TGCAGTGCTAGAAAAACAGGGGTTGAGCAGTTCTTC	CSARKTGVEQFF
TRBV12-3/TRBV12-4	TRBJ2-7	few	TRBD2	TGTGCCAGCAGTTGGGGCGGGGGGGCTTACGAGCAGTACTTC	CASSWGGGAYEQYF
TRBV27	TRBJ1-6	few	.	TGTGCCAGCAGTTCCACCTCCTCCTATAATTCACCCCTCCACTTT	CASSSTSSYNSPLHF
TRBV7-9	TRBJ2-7	few	TRBD1	TGTGCCAGCAGCTTTCAGGGGGCGTACGGTGGGCAGTACTTC	CASSFQGAYGGQYF
TRBV9	TRBJ2-7	.	.	TGTGCCAGCAGCGTCGGGGGGCGGGAGTACGAGCAGTACTTC	CASSVGGREYEQYF
TRBV20-1	TRBJ2-7	few	TRBD1	TGCAGTGCTAGAGGGACAGGGGTGAACGAGCAGTACTTC	CSARGTGVNEQYF
TRBV5-6	TRBJ2-7	few	.	TGTGCCAGCAGCTTGCGATTCGGGTCCCACGAGCAGTACTTC	CASSLRFGSHEQYF
TRBV6-5	TRBJ2-7	.	TRBD2	TGTGCCAGCAGTTTCCTAGCGGTTCCCTACGAGCAGTACTTC	CASSFLAVPYEQYF
TRBV6-1	TRBJ2-7	few	TRBD1	TGTGCCAGCAGTCGAACCCGGGACAGGTCCTACGAGCAGTACTTC	CASSRTRDRSYEQYF
TRBV20-1	TRBJ2-4	.	.	TGCAGTGCTAGGCCTGTCGGGGGCCAACAAATAGCCAAAAACATTCAGTACTTC	CSARPVGGQQIAKNIQYF
TRBV12-3/TRBV12-4	TRBJ2-1	many	.	TGTGCCAGCAGTTCCCCAGGGGCAGGGCGCGACAATGAGCAGTTCTTC	CASSSPGAGRDNEQFF
TRBV7-9	TRBJ1-5	.	.	TGTGCCAGCAGCTTAGCAGAACAGCCCCAGCATTTT	CASSLAEQPQHF
TRBV4-1	TRBJ2-5	few	TRBD1	TGCGCCAGCAGCCAATACTGGGACAGGGGGCAAGAGACCCAGTACTTC	CASSQYWDRGQETQYF
TRBV29-1	TRBJ2-7	.	.	TGCAGCGTTCGGCAGGACTTCGTCTACGAGCAGTACTTC	CSVRQDFVYEQYF
TRBV11-2	TRBJ2-3	.	.	TGTGCCAGCAGCTTAGCCGGGCGGCATCTAGATACGCAGTATTTT	CASSLAGRHLDTQYF
TRBV28	TRBJ2-1	.	TRBD1	TGTGCCAGCAGTTTCCAGGGACAGGGGGCTGAGAATGAGCAGTTCTTC	CASSFQGQGAENEQFF
TRBV20-1	TRBJ2-1	few	TRBD2	TGCAGTGCGAACGTCCTAGCGGGGCCTGGGGATGAGCAGTTCTTC	CSANVLAGPGDEQFF
TRBV6-2/TRBV6-3	TRBJ2-5	.	.	TGTGCCAGCAGTACCCGGAGGGAGAACGGGCAGTACTTC	CASSTRRENGQYF
TRBV7-2	TRBJ2-3	few	.	TGTGCCAGCAGCTTAAGCGCGGGACTAGATACGCAGTATTTT	CASSLSAGLDTQYF
TRBV4-3	TRBJ2-1	few	TRBD2	TGCGCCAGCAGCCAACGGACTAGCGGCATTATGTACAATGAGCAGTTCTTC	CASSQRTSGIMYNEQFF
TRBV20-1	TRBJ2-1	.	.	TGCAGTGCCGGGAAGGACGCCAACGATGAGCAGTTCTTC	CSAGKDANDEQFF
TRBV4-3	TRBJ2-1	.	.	TGCGCCAGCAGCCAAGATGAGGATCGGGATACTCCGTTCTTC	CASSQDEDRDTPFF
TRBV24-1	TRBJ2-2	few	.	TGTGCCACCAGTGACCCAGGGTATGGCACCGGGGAGCTGTTTTTT	CATSDPGYGTGELFF
TRBV27	TRBJ2-7	few	.	TGTGCCAGCAGTTTCAAGCAGTACTACGAGCAGTACTTC	CASSFKQYYEQYF
TRBV12-3/TRBV12-4	TRBJ1-1	.	.	TGTGCCAGCAGTCTCCAGGGTTTTACTGAAGCTTTCTTT	CASSLQGFTEAFF
TRBV4-3	TRBJ1-6	.	.	TGCGCCAGCAGTCGGGGTTGGGGGATGGTCTCACCCCTCCACTTT	CASSRGWGMVSPLHF